The 27 T cell receptor beta chains given below trace back to one sample, sequenced in a study of Graves' ophthalmopathy and Graves' hyperthyroidism. The authors amplified TCR beta CDR3 regions from RNA transcripts. The first-round RT-PCR employed HTBI primers together with the Qiagen OneStep RT-PCR kit. A multiplex PCR was then performed as the second round. TCRdb called the multiplex PCR reads again in MiXCR, with one record for every CDR3 protein. The sample has 580,000 or so distinct CDR3 sequences, roughly 40% seen once. The specimen sequenced was peripheral blood or thyroid tissue (not recorded which). These receptors were obtained from an adult man with Graves' hyperthyroidism.

This clonotype was detected ten times or more. The J gene is TRBJ2-1, the V gene TRBV6-6; 11 bases agree with TRBD2. The length of the CDR3 is 15 residues. CDR1 MNHNY and CDR2 SVGAGI come from the germline V gene (reference sequence). J lost 6 bases, V lost 5 bases, and 6 bases had no gene match. The DNA of the CDR3 is TGTGCCAGCAGTGCCATGGGGACTAGCGGCAATGAGCAGTTCTTC. Its translation: CASSAMGTSGNEQFF.

As for this clonotype: With a much larger clone just one base away, this may be a read error. The V and J genes are TRBV7-9 and TRBJ1-4; the D is unclear. The V gene's germline CDR1 is SEHNR and CDR2 FQNEAQ (reference sequence). The CDR3 covers 15 residues. CDR3 DNA: TGTACCAGCAGCTCCCACCTCCTCGGAATGGAAAAACTGTTTTTT. Amino acid sequence: CTSSSHLLGMEKLFF. Looking up the rest from reference TRBV7-9 and TRBJ1-4 gives the full variable domain: DTGVSQNPRHKITKRGQNVTFRCDPISEHNRLYWYRQTLGQGPEFLTYFQNEAQLEKSRLLSDRFSAERPKGSFSTLEIQRTEQGDSAMYLCTSSSHLLGMEKLFFGSGTQLSVL.

V and J are TRBV25-1 and TRBJ2-2; 13 bases align to TRBD2. The junction had 6 bases not matched to a gene; V was cut back by 6 bases and J by 5 bases. CDR3 length: 16 amino acids. Germline CDR1 and CDR2: MGHDK and SYGVNS. This chain's CDR3 is CASSEGLAGRTGELFF. The CDR3 coding sequence is TGTGCCAGCAGCGAGGGACTAGCGGGAAGAACCGGGGAGCTGTTTTTT. Variable domain in full (rest from reference TRBV25-1 and TRBJ2-2): EADIYQTPRYLVIGTGKKITLECSQTMGHDKMYWYQQDPGMELHLIHYSYGVNSTEKGDLSSESTVSRIRTEHFPLTLESARPSHTSQYLCASSEGLAGRTGELFFGEGSRLTVL.

This clonotype was seen at least ten times. The chain recombines TRBV2 with TRBJ1-2; D is unresolved. CDR1 is SNHLY and CDR2 is FYNNEI in the germline V gene. The CDR3 has 15 amino acids. V gave up 4 bases and J gave up 4 bases, with 16 bases separating them. CDR3 DNA sequence: TGTGCCAGCAGTGCGGACGGTTTCGCCATCTATGGCTACACCTTC. Its protein product is CASSADGFAIYGYTF.

There are many counts of this clonotype. The genes are TRBV12-5 and TRBJ1-5; weak D call: TRBD1 (6 bases). The CDR3 consists of 13 residues. Germline loops: CDR1 LGHNT, CDR2 FRNRAP. V was clipped by 2 bases and J by 6 bases, with 8 bases between them. The CDR3: CASGLPTGQPQHF. In DNA form, the CDR3 reads TGTGCTAGTGGTTTGCCGACAGGTCAGCCCCAGCATTTT.

CDR3 coding DNA: TGCAGCGTTCCCGGGACAGGGGGCTCTGGGGCCAACGTCCTGACTTTC. Residues: CSVPGTGGSGANVLTF. The genes are TRBV29-1 and TRBJ2-6, with TRBD1 identical over 11 bases. Germline CDR1 reads SQVTM; CDR2 reads ANQGSEA. The V segment lost 5 bases and the J segment 0 bases; nucleotides outside the gene matches: 3. This CDR3 is built from 16 residues.

With respect to this clonotype: This may come from a read error, since a much larger clone is one base off. The DNA for the CDR3 is TGTGCCAGCAGATCGAATAGCGGGGCCCACGAGCAGTACTTC. It codes for CASRSNSGAHEQYF. The chain couples TRBV4-1 to TRBJ2-7; 8 bases agree with TRBD2. Germline lookup yields CDR1 MGHRA and CDR2 YSYEKL. The CDR3 has 14 amino acids.

This clonotype was detected many times. The rearrangement joins TRBV7-2 to TRBJ2-7, with 8 bases fitting TRBD1. CDR1 and CDR2 from the germline V gene are SGHTA and FQGNSA. This CDR3 has 18 amino acids. The V and J ends lost 0 bases and 2 bases, in that order; junction bases with no gene match: 12. CDR3 sequence: CASSLALSGGQVTYEQYF. The CDR3 DNA is TGTGCCAGCAGCTTAGCGCTAAGTGGGGGACAGGTTACCTACGAGCAGTACTTC.

The gene calls are TRBV10-3 and TRBJ2-7; either TRBD1 or TRBD2 may fit D (5 bases each). Germline V gene data show CDR1 as ENHRY and CDR2 as SYGVKD. The CDR3 has 15 amino acids. Trimming took 10 bases from V and 7 from J, leaving 26 bases between them. The CDR3 reads CASGSGTVTREEQYF. DNA of the CDR3: TGTGCCAGCGGATCCGGGACGGTGACGAGAGAAGAGCAGTACTTC.

This clonotype was picked up many times. The chain links TRBV20-1 to TRBJ2-5, with 10 bases aligning to TRBD1. The CDR3 has 14 residues. The germline CDR1 and CDR2 sequences are DFQATT and SNEGSKA (reference sequence). The V segment lost 0 bases and the J segment 9 bases; nucleotides outside the gene matches: 7. CDR3 nucleotide sequence: TGCAGTGCTAGAGATCGGACAGGGGGGATGGCCCAGTACTTC. This translates into CSARDRTGGMAQYF.

Ten or more counts support this clonotype. The rearrangement links TRBV10-2 to TRBJ1-1, with a possible D match to TRBD1 (5 bases). Trimming stripped 0 bases from V and 10 bases from J, with 12 bases between. The CDR3 has 13 amino acids. Germline CDR1 reads WSHSY; CDR2 reads SAAADI. The CDR3 DNA follows: TGCGCCAGCAGTGAGTCTGTAGGGAGGGGAGCTTTCTTT. It specifies CASSESVGRGAFF.

Regarding this clonotype: This may be a read error, as it is one base from a much larger clone. The conserved final phenylalanine or tryptophan is absent from the CDR3, which likely points to a read error. The rearrangement links TRBV10-3 to TRBJ1-1; D is perhaps TRBD1 (5 bases). This CDR3 has 13 amino acids. CDR1 is ENHRY, CDR2 SYGVKD, per germline. CDR3 coding DNA: TGTGCCAGCAGTTCAATCCGGGGGAATGAAGCTTTCCTT. Translated, it gives CASSSIRGNEAFL.

This clonotype was seen ten or more times. This chain connects TRBV4-2 to TRBJ1-2, with D unclear. The germline CDR1 and CDR2 sequences are LGHNA and YNFKEQ. The length of the CDR3 is 14 residues. V lost 5 bases and J 8 bases, leaving 18 bases between the germline ends. The CDR3 region is CASSSSAVAGGYTF. The CDR3 region has the DNA TGTGCCAGCAGCTCCTCAGCCGTGGCGGGGGGCTACACCTTC.

This clonotype was counted at least ten times. This sequence joins TRBV7-9 and TRBJ1-1; TRBD1 is a possible D gene (5 bases). Per the germline V gene, CDR1 is SEHNR and CDR2 is FQNEAQ (reference sequence). The CDR3 runs 12 residues. The germline V and J ends were trimmed by 10 bases and 2 bases, with 11 bases remaining between them. The CDR3 region has the DNA TGTGCCATCCAGAGGGGAAACACTGAAGCTTTCTTT. As protein: CAIQRGNTEAFF.

The table lists this clonotype with many counts. The chain recombines TRBV29-1 with TRBJ2-7; 11 nucleotides line up with TRBD1. Losses at the gene ends were 7 bases for V and 3 bases for J; bases not matched to a gene: 5. This CDR3 is 13 amino acids long. In germline, CDR1 is SQVTM, CDR2 ANQGSEA. This chain's CDR3 is CSAVGTGGYEQYF. The CDR3 DNA reads TGCAGCGCCGTCGGGACAGGGGGCTACGAGCAGTACTTC.

This clonotype was picked up a small number of times. The chain recombines TRBV12-3 or TRBV12-4 with TRBJ2-7; D is perhaps TRBD1 (6 bases). Trimming took 2 bases from V and 7 from J, leaving 9 bases between them. The CDR3 length is 12 residues. As DNA, the CDR3 is TGTGCCAGCAGTTTAAGAGGGGGTGAGCAGTACTTC. Translation: CASSLRGGEQYF.

V gene TRBV10-3 combines with J gene TRBJ2-6, with 9 nucleotides matching TRBD1. Trimming cost V 1 base and J 9 bases; bases outside gene matches: 1. The CDR3 extends over 14 amino acids. CDR1 ENHRY and CDR2 SYGVKD come from the germline V gene. The CDR3 protein is CAISEWDRDNVLTF. CDR3 in DNA: TGTGCCATCAGTGAGTGGGACAGGGACAACGTCCTGACTTTC.

There are many counts of this clonotype. The V call is TRBV7-9, the J call TRBJ1-3; no definite D call. The CDR3 runs to 16 residues. Trimming shortened V by 5 bases and J by 0 bases, and 14 bases separated the two germline ends. CDR1 and CDR2 from the germline V gene are SEHNR and FQNEAQ (reference sequence). In DNA form, the CDR3 reads TGTGCCAGCAGCCCGGATGGGTTCAGCTCTGGAAACACCATATATTTT. It is translated as CASSPDGFSSGNTIYF. Filled out from reference TRBV7-9 and TRBJ1-3, the complete variable domain reads DTGVSQNPRHKITKRGQNVTFRCDPISEHNRLYWYRQTLGQGPEFLTYFQNEAQLEKSRLLSDRFSAERPKGSFSTLEIQRTEQGDSAMYLCASSPDGFSSGNTIYFGEGSWLTVV.

This clonotype came up many times. V usage is TRBV9 and J usage is TRBJ1-2; D is uncertain. CDR1 is SGDLS and CDR2 is YYNGEE in the germline V gene. The CDR3 sequence is 14 residues long. V lost 2 bases and J lost 3, with 11 bases in between. For the CDR3, the DNA is TGTGCCAGCAGCGTTGCCGGGGTTGACTATGGCTACACCTTC. Amino acid sequence: CASSVAGVDYGYTF.

This chain connects TRBV6-5 to TRBJ2-5; 8 bases agree with TRBD1. Looked up from germline, CDR1 is MNHEY and CDR2 is SVGAGI. The CDR3 has 15 residues. V shed 4 bases, J shed 2 bases, and the junction held 6 bases outside the gene matches. CDR3 nucleotide sequence: TGTGCCAGCAGTTCCGGACAGGGAGTACAAGAGACCCAGTACTTC. Protein product: CASSSGQGVQETQYF.

The table lists this clonotype with many counts. The rearrangement joins TRBV19 to TRBJ2-7, with 7 bases lining up with TRBD2. CDR3 length equals 16 residues. CDR1 and CDR2 from the germline V gene are LNHDA and SQIVND (reference sequence). With V trimmed by 1 base and J by 3 bases, 9 bases remained unmatched. CDR3 protein: CASSIGAGEGNYEQYF. The CDR3, as DNA: TGTGCCAGTAGTATAGGGGCGGGAGAAGGGAACTACGAGCAGTACTTC.

The chain couples TRBV19 to TRBJ1-1; D call uncertain. The V and J ends lost 6 bases and 1 base respectively, with 12 bases between them. There are 14 residues in the CDR3. In germline, CDR1 is LNHDA, CDR2 SQIVND (reference sequence). CDR3 amino acids: CASRMDGSNTEAFF. The CDR3 bases are TGTGCCAGTAGGATGGACGGATCGAACACTGAAGCTTTCTTT. Variable domain in full (rest from reference TRBV19 and TRBJ1-1): DGGITQSPKYLFRKEGQNVTLSCEQNLNHDAMYWYRQDPGQGLRLIYYSQIVNDFQKGDIAEGYSVSREKKESFPLTVTSAQKNPTAFYLCASRMDGSNTEAFFGQGTRLTVV.

Ten or more counts support this clonotype. The chain recombines TRBV7-9 with TRBJ2-6; TRBD2 is a possible D gene (5 bases). The CDR3 spans 15 residues. V lost 7 bases and J 0 bases, leaving 10 bases between the germline ends. In germline, CDR1 is SEHNR, CDR2 FQNEAQ (reference sequence). In nucleotides, the CDR3 is TGTGCCAGCATAGCGAGGGACTCTGGGGCCAACGTCCTGACTTTC. Translated, it gives CASIARDSGANVLTF.

This clonotype was recorded a few times. The rearrangement links TRBV2 to TRBJ2-7, with 9 bases lining up with TRBD1. Trimming at V came to 8 bases and at J to 2 bases, leaving 10 bases not matched to a gene. Germline V gene data show CDR1 as SNHLY and CDR2 as FYNNEI. This CDR3 has 15 amino acids. CDR3 in DNA: TGTGCCAGCTCGGAACAGGGGGCGAGTCCCTACGAGCAGTACTTC. This gives the protein CASSEQGASPYEQYF.

The J gene is TRBJ2-5, the V gene TRBV11-2; D is unresolved. The germline CDR1 and CDR2 sequences are SGHAT and FQNNGV. The CDR3 spans 16 residues. The V end lost 1 base, the J end lost 2 bases, and 14 bases lay between the germline ends. The CDR3 region is CASSLAVVARQETQYF. CDR3 coding DNA: TGTGCCAGCAGCTTAGCCGTAGTGGCCAGGCAAGAGACCCAGTACTTC.

The chain couples TRBV10-3 to TRBJ2-7, with D possibly being TRBD1 or TRBD2 (5 bases each). Trimming stripped 3 bases from V and 7 bases from J, with 22 bases between. CDR1 is ENHRY and CDR2 is SYGVKD in the germline V gene. The CDR3 runs to 16 residues. The CDR3 loop is CAISEGDRSDGREQYF. CDR3 bases: TGTGCCATCAGTGAAGGGGACCGGTCGGATGGTCGAGAGCAGTACTTC.

This clonotype was counted at least ten times. V and J are TRBV6-1 and TRBJ2-7; D possibly corresponds to TRBD2 (5 bases). The CDR3 covers 12 residues. Trimming stripped 2 bases from V and 4 bases from J, with 6 bases between. Germline CDR1 is MNHNS and CDR2 is SASEGT. CDR3 loop: CASSETGYEQYF. The CDR3 nucleotides are TGTGCCAGCAGTGAAACGGGGTACGAGCAGTACTTC.